The T cell receptor (beta chain) described here comes from a study of radiation and T cells in renal cell carcinoma (dated by TCRdb to about 2020). Background for the entire study: Samples came from a clinical trial, in which primary renal cell carcinomas received 15 Gy stereotactic body radiation therapy followed by nephrectomy 4 weeks later. A total of 4,016,671 unique CDR3 nucleotide sequences, encoding 2.5 million to 3 million unique CDR3 amino acid sequences, were found across all 50 or so samples. A total of around 50 samples underwent TCR beta sequencing, made up of 26 tumors and about 27 peripheral blood samples.

The time point label for this specimen denotes: blood 2 weeks post-SBRT. The sample's treatment or condition label is to be understood as: 15 Gy SBRT to primary tumor, nephrectomy 4 weeks later. To track tumor-enriched clonotypes, serial peripheral blood was sampled from radiation-treated patients at baseline and at 2 weeks and 4 weeks after SBRT. All patients had renal cell carcinoma with clear cell pathology. Genomic DNA for TCR sequencing was prepared using the QIAamp DNA Blood Mini Kit (Qiagen). The analyses included just those samples that passed every quality control check. Trimming takes 7 bases off V and 2 bases off J; junction bases not matched to a gene: 3. Reading the germline V gene gives CDR1 SQVTM and CDR2 ANQGSEA. From the cysteine through the phenylalanine, the CDR3 covers 12 amino acids. Left in the record is the CDR3 DNA by itself, 36 bases read in frame from the first base. TCR beta libraries were generated from genomic DNA with the immunoSEQ kit, following the manufacturer's recommendations. To prepare libraries, a first multiplex PCR with proprietary primers was run, followed by a second PCR that added unique barcodes, and a bead cleanup was done after each round. A positive control reaction and a negative control reaction, both provided in the kit, were run with every batch of samples. The final libraries underwent checking on an Agilent 4200 TapeStation D1000 ScreenTape, volumetric pooling, and quantification by qPCR. An Illumina NextSeq500 fitted with a MidOutput 150-cycle cartridge performed the sequencing, running 156 Read1 cycles and 15 Index1 cycles with the kit's custom primers. The pooled library was loaded at about 0.96 pM, and around 22% PhiX control was spiked in. The paper's processing steps were these. Vendor-processed data were analyzed in R, and a clonotype was defined as all T cells sharing the same CDR3 nucleotide sequence. For clone abundance analyses, frequencies were normalized to the 10,000 most abundant clones per sample. Public T cell clones, averaging fewer than five per sample, were removed before analysis. Tumor-enriched clonotypes and baseline blood-enriched clonotypes were defined as those with an abundance difference of at least 32-fold between compartments. A beta-binomial differential abundance model was applied to find clonotypes that expanded or contracted between blood time points. Tumor-blood repertoire similarity was measured with the Baroni-Urbani and Buser coefficient, and group comparisons used two-tailed Wilcoxon tests in R. TCRdb mirrors the immuneACCESS table, restricted to in-frame sequences. Some clones are absent from its copies; in checked studies, under half trace to an unresolved V gene, and the reason for the others is unknown. V and J calls and clone size are given by that table; D and trimming were obtained from the DNA. The sample data list 40,000 to 60,000 clones, and 75% to 85% of these were observed just once. About 28% of the sample is in the top ten clones.

The study at large found these results: With a single-armed trial design, the study had no way to address how radiation dose or scheduling affects the TCR repertoire. Tracking of blood repertoire dynamics stopped at approximately four weeks after treatment, with no follow-up past that point. Because pretreatment tumor biopsies were not available, the study could not determine whether clonotypes were already present within the tumor at baseline. In blood, the top tumor clonotypes increased from baseline to 2 weeks after radiation and then shrank by 4 weeks, which suggests a temporary expansion of tumor-resident clones.

With regard to this clone: Its cognate antigen has yet to be identified. One base away there is no much larger clone; base qualities are not given.

This clonotype originated in a woman in her seventies with renal cell carcinoma. In this chain, TRBV29-1 is recombined with TRBJ2-7; TRBD1 lines up with 9 middle nucleotides. The sequencing here drew on blood, taken from a patient whose treatment included radiotherapy and nephrectomy. The encoded CDR3 is CSARQGAYEQYF. The sequence in DNA is TGCAGCGCTCGACAGGGGGCCTACGAGCAGTACTTC.